The T cell receptor beta chain described here comes from a study of Graves' ophthalmopathy and Graves' hyperthyroidism. Study-level results: The model predicted ophthalmopathy progression with more than 70% sensitivity and approximately 72% specificity.

Between the trimmed V and J ends, which lost 2 bases and 7 bases, there was a span of 12 bases. Per germline, CDR1 SGHTA and CDR2 FQGNSA. This CDR3 contains 14 residues. RNA transcripts were the source from which TCR beta CDR3 regions were amplified. After a first-round RT-PCR with HTBI primers, a second-round multiplex PCR was run. From the multiplex PCR reads, TCRdb called clonotypes with MiXCR, one entry per CDR3 protein. The sample shows almost 750,000 distinct CDR3 sequences, roughly 41% of them seen only once. For donors with ophthalmopathy, the disease showed moderate-to-severe activity, reached CAS ≥3 and NOSPECS ≥4, and had lasted under 3 months. Clinical symptoms, serum thyroxine, TRAb, thyroid ultrasound and orbital computed tomography determined diagnosis. The PBMC fraction was derived from about 10 ml of fresh peripheral blood. Worth noting for this clonotype: The antigen is unknown.

The clonotype originates from an adult man with Graves' ophthalmopathy. The specimen sequenced was peripheral blood. V usage is TRBV7-2 and J usage is TRBJ1-3; no clear D gene. For the CDR3, the DNA is TGTGCCAGCAGCTTAATGGTCACCGCGAACACCATATATTTT. It codes for CASSLMVTANTIYF.